These 2 T cell receptor beta chains were all obtained from the same sample, sequenced in a study of blood T cell repertoires in COVID-19. Clones were read by immunoSEQ multiplex PCR, and TCRdb kept only the in-frame ones, dropping some. The sample contains around 200,000 clones, approximately 78% of which appear only once. Sequencing was performed on peripheral blood. These receptor sequences come from a woman older than 75 with active or convalescent COVID-19.

V and J are TRBV5-5 and TRBJ1-4; D remains unclear. The V gene lost 5 bases and the J gene lost 10 bases, with 9 bases spanning the gap. The CDR3 is made up of 11 amino acids. The germline gives CDR1 SGHKS, CDR2 YYEKEE (reference sequence). CDR3 residues: CASSRERKLFF. The CDR3 DNA reads as TGTGCCAGCAGTCGGGAGCGAAAACTGTTTTTT.

The chain recombines TRBV15 with TRBJ2-7; D is unclear. The germline V gene has CDR1 LNHNV and CDR2 YYDKDF (reference sequence). The V end lost 0 bases, the J end lost 3 bases, and 12 bases lay between the germline ends. The CDR3 runs 15 residues. The CDR3 nucleotides read TGTGCCACCAGCAGAGATTTTAGCTCCCGCTACGAGCAGTACTTC. Translated: CATSRDFSSRYEQYF.